These T cell receptor beta chains were read from a single sample in a study of T cell clonotyping in hematopoietic cell transplantation. Using immunoSEQ multiplex PCR, the repertoire was profiled, and TCRdb retains in-frame clones only, with some absent. The sample has about 6,200 clones, 77% seen once. The specimen comprised PBMCs, sampled 100 days after allogeneic stem cell transplant. Every receptor here comes from a female patient in her 30s who had an allogeneic stem cell transplant, so the T cells may come from the graft donor. Some clones in this sample may be carry-over from other donors' samples. Each CDR3 is given with its conserved first and last residue. D genes are given only for firm matches. Clone sizes are given selectively: once, few, many, or a class where the clone is expanded.

j_call d_call v_call clone_size cdr3_aa cdr3_nt
TRBJ1-4 - TRBV11-3 - CASSSGTFRKLFF TGTGCCAGCAGCTCCGGGACGTTCCGGAAACTGTTTTTT
TRBJ2-7 - TRBV7-2 - CASSLRTATYEQYF TGTGCCAGCAGCTTACGGACAGCCACCTACGAGCAGTACTTC
TRBJ1-4 - TRBV4-3 few CASSQVGGTGQEKLFF TGCGCCAGCAGCCAAGTGGGAGGGACTGGTCAGGAAAAACTGTTTTTT
TRBJ2-2 - TRBV5-1 medium-sized CASTAGGTGELFF TGCGCCAGCACGGCAGGTGGCACCGGGGAGCTGTTTTTT
TRBJ2-6 - TRBV2 - CASASSGANVLTF TGTGCCAGCGCCAGCTCTGGGGCCAACGTCCTGACTTTC
TRBJ2-7 - TRBV28 - CASSTISREQYF TGTGCCAGCAGTACCATATCCCGCGAGCAGTACTTC
TRBJ1-1 TRBD1 TRBV7-2 - CASRRTGGTEAFF TGTGCCAGCAGACGGACAGGGGGCACTGAAGCTTTCTTT
TRBJ1-1 - TRBV7-9 - CASTWGTEAFF TGTGCCAGCACCTGGGGCACTGAAGCTTTCTTT
TRBJ2-3 TRBD2 TRBV6-1 - CASRLAGSDTQYF TGTGCCAGCAGACTAGCGGGGTCAGATACGCAGTATTTT
TRBJ1-5 TRBD1 TRBV7-3 - CALRTGGFLSNQPQHF TGTGCCCTCCGGACAGGGGGCTTCCTTAGCAATCAGCCCCAGCATTTT
TRBJ1-3 - TRBV18 - CASSPAPPGDGNTIYF TGTGCCAGCTCACCAGCACCCCCCGGGGATGGAAACACCATATATTTT
TRBJ1-5 TRBD1 TRBV2 few CASSGTGPSNQPQHF TGTGCCAGCAGCGGGACAGGGCCTAGCAATCAGCCCCAGCATTTT
TRBJ2-6 - TRBV7-3 once CASSLGQGYGANVLTF TGTGCCAGCAGCTTAGGGCAGGGTTATGGGGCCAACGTCCTGACTTTC
TRBJ2-7 - TRBV30 - CAWSVTAGLYEQYF TGTGCCTGGAGTGTAACGGCGGGACTCTACGAGCAGTACTTC
TRBJ1-2 - TRBV7-9 - CASSLAGGRGYTF TGTGCCAGCAGCTTAGCGGGGGGGCGTGGCTACACCTTC
TRBJ1-1 - TRBV5-8 - CASTRYEAFF TGTGCCAGCACCCGGTATGAAGCTTTCTTT
TRBJ1-6 - TRBV5-1 - CASSLEYGSGPFNSPLHF TGCGCCAGCAGCTTGGAATACGGGTCAGGGCCTTTTAATTCACCCCTCCACTTT
TRBJ2-7 - TRBV27 medium-sized CASRKNDGPYEQYF TGTGCCAGCAGGAAAAATGACGGTCCCTACGAGCAGTACTTC
TRBJ2-3 - TRBV5-1 - CASSLGGLTDTQYF TGCGCCAGCAGCTTGGGAGGGCTCACAGATACGCAGTATTTT
TRBJ1-5 - TRBV19 - CASRLSNRNQPQHF TGTGCCAGTAGGCTAAGTAATCGCAATCAGCCCCAGCATTTT
TRBJ1-2 - TRBV6-5 few CAVREGGREYGYTF TGTGCCGTTCGCGAGGGGGGGCGTGAATATGGCTACACCTTC
TRBJ1-1 - TRBV7-3 few CASSFGHGDMNTEAFF TGTGCCAGCAGCTTCGGCCATGGGGACATGAACACTGAAGCTTTCTTT
TRBJ1-1 - TRBV9 - CASSEGPSPGTEAFF TGTGCCAGCAGCGAGGGACCCTCCCCGGGGACTGAAGCTTTCTTT
TRBJ2-2 - TRBV6-4 - CASSDSESNTGELFF TGTGCCAGCAGTGACTCGGAAAGTAACACCGGGGAGCTGTTTTTT
TRBJ2-5 - TRBV10-3 - CAIGARQETQYF TGTGCCATCGGGGCACGGCAAGAGACCCAGTACTTC
TRBJ2-6 TRBD1 TRBV10-3 - CAISMTGSGANVLTF TGTGCCATCAGTATGACAGGGTCTGGGGCCAACGTCCTGACTTTC
TRBJ1-5 - TRBV9 - CASSPRGQRQPQHF TGTGCCAGCAGCCCGCGGGGTCAAAGGCAGCCCCAGCATTTT
TRBJ2-3 TRBD1 TRBV10-3 - CAISMTGQAATQYF TGTGCCATCAGCATGACAGGGCAGGCCGCTACGCAGTATTTT
TRBJ1-1 - TRBV7-2 - CASSLDRNTEAFF TGTGCCAGCAGCTTAGATAGGAACACTGAAGCTTTCTTT
TRBJ2-7 - TRBV5-1 - CASSSGTGGLYEQYF TGCGCCAGCAGCTCCGGGACGGGGGGCCTATACGAGCAGTACTTC
TRBJ1-6 - TRBV27 - CASSNILGAPLHF TGTGCCAGCTCGAACATTCTAGGGGCACCCCTCCACTTT
TRBJ2-3 - TRBV4-3 - CASSQDWGAGTDTQYF TGCGCCAGCAGCCAAGATTGGGGGGCGGGAACAGATACGCAGTATTTT
TRBJ1-1 - TRBV19 - CASALGPPNTEAFF TGTGCCAGCGCCCTAGGACCCCCGAACACTGAAGCTTTCTTT
TRBJ2-1 - TRBV5-1 - CASSLEVSSYNEQFF TGCGCCAGCAGCTTGGAGGTGAGCTCCTACAATGAGCAGTTCTTC
TRBJ2-2 - TRBV19 - CASSIALNTGELFF TGTGCCAGTAGTATAGCACTCAACACCGGGGAGCTGTTTTTT
TRBJ1-2 - TRBV30 few CAWSVGIGRSYGYTF TGTGCCTGGAGTGTGGGAATAGGACGGAGCTATGGCTACACCTTC
TRBJ2-3 TRBD2 TRBV6-4 - CASSANSGSPTDTQYF TGTGCCAGCAGCGCGAATAGCGGGTCCCCCACAGATACGCAGTATTTT
TRBJ1-1 - TRBV7-1 - CASSLDGQTEAFF TGTGCCAGCAGCTTAGATGGACAAACTGAAGCTTTCTTT
TRBJ2-5 - TRBV28 - CASRSSGGAKYQETQYF TGTGCCAGCAGGTCATCTGGGGGGGCTAAATACCAAGAGACCCAGTACTTC
TRBJ1-5 - TRBV10-3 - CAISESGHNQPQHF TGTGCCATCAGTGAGTCAGGGCACAATCAGCCCCAGCATTTT
TRBJ1-2 - TRBV29-1 once CSVPEHYGYTF TGCAGCGTCCCCGAGCACTATGGCTACACCTTC
TRBJ2-7 TRBD2 TRBV30 - CAWSVAGGLFKQYF TGTGCCTGGAGTGTAGCGGGGGGGCTTTTCAAGCAGTACTTC